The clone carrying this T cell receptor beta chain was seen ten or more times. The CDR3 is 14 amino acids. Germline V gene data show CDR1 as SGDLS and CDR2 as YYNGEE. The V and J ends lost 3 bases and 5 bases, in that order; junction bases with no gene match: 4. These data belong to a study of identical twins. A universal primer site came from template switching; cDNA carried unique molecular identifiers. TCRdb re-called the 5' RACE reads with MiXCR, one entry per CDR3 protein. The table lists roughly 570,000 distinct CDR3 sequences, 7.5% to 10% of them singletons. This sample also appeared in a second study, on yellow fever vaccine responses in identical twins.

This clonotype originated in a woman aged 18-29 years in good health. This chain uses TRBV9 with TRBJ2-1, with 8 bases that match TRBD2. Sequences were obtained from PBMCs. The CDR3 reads CASSGLAWDNEQFF. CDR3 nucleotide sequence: TGTGCCAGCAGCGGACTAGCGTGGGACAATGAGCAGTTCTTC.